This passage covers 9 T cell receptor beta chains from one sample sequenced in a study of shared clonotypes between healthy human individuals. The repertoire was sequenced with immunoSEQ multiplex PCR; TCRdb's copy has only in-frame clones and lacks some. The sample carries around 500,000 clones, approximately 79% recorded once. Sequencing was carried out using PBMCs. All receptors derive from a woman aged 40 to 55 in good health. Some clones in this sample may be carry-over from other donors' samples.

The chain uses TRBV29-1 and TRBJ1-2; 7 bases map to TRBD1. With V trimmed by 4 bases and J by 3 bases, 2 bases remained unmatched. The CDR3 has 12 residues. Germline V gives CDR1 SQVTM, CDR2 ANQGSEA. DNA of the CDR3: TGCAGCGTTGCTGGGACAGACTATGGCTACACCTTC. It translates to CSVAGTDYGYTF.

The rearrangement joins TRBV18 to TRBJ2-7; possibly TRBD1 or TRBD2 for D (5 bases each). CDR3 length equals 14 residues. The germline V and J ends were trimmed by 3 bases and 4 bases, with 13 bases remaining between them. CDR1 is KGHSH, CDR2 LQKENI, per germline. The CDR3 reads CASSPLGPKYEQYF. In DNA form, the CDR3 reads TGTGCCAGCTCACCGTTGGGACCGAAATACGAGCAGTACTTC.

The chain couples TRBV25-1 to TRBJ2-7; 8 bases match TRBD1. The CDR3 runs 15 residues. Germline CDR1 reads MGHDK; CDR2 reads SYGVNS. V gave up 5 bases and J gave up 7 bases; unmatched junction bases: 13. CDR3 loop: CASSSHRGRRGEQYF. CDR3 sequence (DNA): TGTGCCAGCAGTTCCCACAGGGGGAGGAGGGGGGAGCAGTACTTC.

This chain links TRBV2 with TRBJ2-3; 11 bases line up with TRBD2. This CDR3 is 14 amino acids long. The germline V gene has CDR1 SNHLY and CDR2 FYNNEI. The J segment lost 3 bases and the V segment lost 8 bases, leaving 4 bases of the junction unmatched. Here the CDR3 reads CASGASGRTDTQYF. The CDR3 DNA is TGTGCCAGCGGGGCTAGCGGGAGGACAGATACGCAGTATTTT.

The J gene is TRBJ2-1, the V gene TRBV19; D possibly corresponds to TRBD2 (5 bases). Deletions cut 5 bases from V and 7 bases from J, with 21 bases between. This CDR3 region has 16 residues. Germline assignment: CDR1 LNHDA and CDR2 SQIVND (reference sequence). The CDR3 DNA reads as TGTGCCAGTAGTGGCCTAGGGCAGGCCCGAGGGAATGAGCAGTTCTTC. It yields the protein CASSGLGQARGNEQFF.

This clone turned up a few times. The rearrangement uses TRBV10-2 and TRBJ2-3, with TRBD2 identical over 12 bases. This CDR3 comprises 16 residues. V gave up 3 bases and J gave up 4 bases; unmatched junction bases: 5. Germline CDR1 is WSHSY and CDR2 is SAAADI. In nucleotides, the CDR3 is TGCGCCAGCAGTGACCGGACTAGCGGGATTCCAGATACGCAGTATTTT. This gives the protein CASSDRTSGIPDTQYF.

The chain recombines TRBV21-1 with TRBJ2-1. TRBV21-1 is a pseudogene. The CDR3 has 15 amino acids. This CDR3 is CASSQGGARGYEQFF. The CDR3 DNA reads as TGTGCCAGCAGCCAAGGAGGGGCGCGTGGGTATGAGCAGTTCTTC.

This clone was found a few times. V and J are TRBV10-1 and TRBJ1-3; D unresolved. There are 14 residues in the CDR3. CDR1 and CDR2 from the germline V gene are WNHNN and SYGVQD (reference sequence). V gave up 10 bases and J gave up 4 bases, with 17 bases separating them. The CDR3 DNA reads as TGCGCCACCGCACCTTCATCGGCAGGAAACACCATATATTTT. This codes for CATAPSSAGNTIYF.

The rearrangement uses TRBV7-3 and TRBJ2-6; a weak D match, TRBD2 (5 bases). Between the trimmed V and J ends, which lost 5 bases and 0 bases, there was a span of 8 bases. Germline V gene sequence: CDR1 SGHTA, CDR2 FQGTGA. The CDR3 runs to 15 residues. CDR3 bases: TGTGCCAGCAGCAGGACTCTCTCTGGGGCCAACGTCCTGACTTTC. Its translation is CASSRTLSGANVLTF. The full variable domain, in which reference TRBV7-3 and TRBJ2-6 provide the parts outside the CDR3, is GAGVSQTPSNKVTEKGKYVELRCDPISGHTALYWYRQSLGQGPEFLIYFQGTGAADDSGLPNDRFFAVRPEGSVSTLKIQRTERGDSAVYLCASSRTLSGANVLTFGAGSRLTVL.